A selection of T cell receptor beta chains follows, all from one sample in a study of blood T cell repertoires in COVID-19. Measured with immunoSEQ multiplex PCR; TCRdb has only the in-frame clones, and not every one. The sample holds some 150,000 clones; roughly 86% are singletons and the top ten take 2.3%. Sequencing used peripheral blood. These receptors all come from a human donor in a cohort sampled during active COVID-19. Both conserved end residues are part of each CDR3. A D gene is named only where the DNA matches it firmly. Clone size appears in some rows only: once, few, many, or a class for an expanded clone.

NA | TRBJ2-1 | TRBD2 | TRBV7-2 | CASSHGSGRANEQFF | TGTGCCAGCAGCCACGGTAGCGGGAGGGCCAATGAGCAGTTCTTC
few | TRBJ1-3 | NA | TRBV30 | CAWRRLTSGNTIYF | TGTGCCTGGAGGCGGCTGACTTCTGGAAACACCATATATTTT
NA | TRBJ2-2 | NA | TRBV9 | CASSLKGGADLTGELFF | TGTGCCAGCAGCTTAAAAGGGGGGGCTGACCTCACCGGGGAGCTGTTTTTT
NA | TRBJ2-1 | TRBD2 | TRBV7-3 | CASSLRLAGGGEQFF | TGTGCCAGCAGCTTAAGACTAGCGGGGGGTGGTGAGCAGTTCTTC
NA | TRBJ1-5 | TRBD1 | TRBV19 | CASSDTGEGNQPQHF | TGTGCCAGTAGTGATACAGGGGAGGGCAATCAGCCCCAGCATTTT
NA | TRBJ1-6 | NA | TRBV6-5 | CASSLEPIGSPLHF | TGTGCCAGCAGTTTGGAGCCTATAGGATCACCCCTCCACTTT
NA | TRBJ2-7 | NA | TRBV6-6 | CASSSGGNSYEQYF | TGTGCCAGCAGTTCTGGCGGGAACTCCTACGAGCAGTACTTC
NA | TRBJ1-6 | NA | TRBV6-2/TRBV6-3 | CASSYGSSVQKPPLHF | TGTGCCAGCAGTTATGGCTCGTCTGTCCAGAAACCACCCCTCCACTTT
NA | TRBJ1-5 | TRBD1 | TRBV6-2/TRBV6-3 | CASSYARQGNQPQHF | TGTGCCAGCAGTTACGCACGACAGGGAAATCAGCCCCAGCATTTT
NA | TRBJ1-2 | NA | TRBV4-2 | CASSQSNSNYGYTF | TGTGCCAGCAGCCAATCTAACTCTAACTATGGCTACACCTTC
NA | TRBJ1-1 | NA | TRBV11-2 | CASRQTRTAEAFF | TGTGCCAGCAGACAGACGAGGACAGCCGAAGCTTTCTTT
NA | TRBJ1-5 | TRBD1 | TRBV7-9 | CASSRDRLGYQPQHF | TGTGCCAGCAGCCGGGACAGACTGGGGTATCAGCCCCAGCATTTT
few | TRBJ1-5 | TRBD1 | TRBV2 | CASSGAQGGNQPQHF | TGTGCCAGCAGTGGGGCACAGGGGGGCAATCAGCCCCAGCATTTT
NA | TRBJ1-1 | NA | TRBV4-3 | CASSQKSWNTEAFF | TGCGCCAGCAGCCAGAAGAGCTGGAACACTGAAGCTTTCTTT
NA | TRBJ1-5 | NA | TRBV19 | CASSRQTGNQPQHF | TGTGCCAGTAGTAGACAAACGGGCAATCAGCCCCAGCATTTT
NA | TRBJ2-3 | TRBD2 | TRBV28 | CASSLERGTGTDTQYF | TGTGCCAGCAGTTTGGAGCGGGGGACCGGCACAGATACGCAGTATTTT
NA | TRBJ2-7 | TRBD1 | TRBV28 | CASSPTPQTGSYEQYF | TGTGCCAGCAGTCCCACCCCTCAGACAGGGTCCTACGAGCAGTACTTC
NA | TRBJ2-2 | TRBD2 | TRBV5-1 | CASGTSGSNTGELFF | TGCGCCAGCGGCACTAGCGGATCAAACACCGGGGAGCTGTTTTTT
NA | TRBJ2-7 | NA | TRBV6-2/TRBV6-3 | CASSYPGSYEQYF | TGTGCCAGCAGTTACCCGGGCTCCTACGAGCAGTACTTC
once | TRBJ2-7 | TRBD1 | TRBV27 | CASSLMSGTGAYEQYF | TGTGCCAGCAGTCTCATGTCCGGGACAGGGGCCTACGAGCAGTACTTC
NA | TRBJ2-1 | TRBD1 | TRBV19 | CASSIGGRTGEDEQFF | TGTGCCAGTAGTATAGGAGGGAGGACAGGGGAGGATGAGCAGTTCTTC
NA | TRBJ2-3 | NA | TRBV5-6 | CASSRRSRGGHLGTDTQYF | TGTGCCAGCAGCAGAAGGTCGCGCGGGGGCCACTTAGGAACAGATACGCAGTATTTT
NA | TRBJ1-2 | TRBD1 | TRBV28 | CASSLDGQGEGYTF | TGTGCCAGCAGTTTAGACGGGCAGGGGGAGGGCTACACCTTC
few | TRBJ2-7 | TRBD2 | TRBV9 | CASSVLGTSGSYEQYF | TGTGCCAGCAGCGTATTGGGGACTAGCGGCTCCTACGAGCAGTACTTC
NA | TRBJ2-3 | NA | TRBV18 | CASSPQQNTDTQYF | TGTGCCAGCTCACCACAACAAAACACAGATACGCAGTATTTT
NA | TRBJ2-2 | NA | TRBV6-4 | CASGSNTGELFF | TGTGCCTCAGGGTCGAACACCGGGGAGCTGTTTTTT
NA | TRBJ2-1 | TRBD2 | TRBV5-1 | CASSPTSGSYNEQFF | TGCGCCAGCAGCCCGACTAGCGGGAGCTACAATGAGCAGTTCTTC
NA | TRBJ2-1 | TRBD1 | TRBV10-1 | CASSESVRTGQFF | TGCGCCAGCAGTGAGTCGGTCCGGACAGGGCAGTTCTTC
few | TRBJ1-1 | NA | TRBV4-3 | CASSHLSTATPREAFF | TGCGCCAGCAGCCATCTCTCCACGGCCACTCCTAGGGAAGCTTTCTTT